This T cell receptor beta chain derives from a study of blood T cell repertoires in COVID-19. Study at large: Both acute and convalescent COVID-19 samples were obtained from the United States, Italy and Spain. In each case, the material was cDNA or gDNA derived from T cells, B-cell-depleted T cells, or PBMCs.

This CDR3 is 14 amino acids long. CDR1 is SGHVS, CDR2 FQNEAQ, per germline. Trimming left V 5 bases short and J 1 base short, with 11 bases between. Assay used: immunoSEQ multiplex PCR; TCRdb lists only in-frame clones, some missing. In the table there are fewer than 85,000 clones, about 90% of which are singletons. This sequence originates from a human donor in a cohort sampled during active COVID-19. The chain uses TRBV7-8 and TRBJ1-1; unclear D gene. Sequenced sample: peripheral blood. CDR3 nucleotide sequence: TGTGCCAGCAGCCCGGGGTGGAAGAACACTGAAGCTTTCTTT. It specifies CASSPGWKNTEAFF.